The 15 T cell receptor beta chains given below trace back to one sample, sequenced in a study of blood T cell repertoires in COVID-19. The protocol was immunoSEQ multiplex PCR, while the TCRdb copy is restricted to in-frame clones and leaves out a portion. This sample has roughly 32,000 clones, with roughly 87% found just once. Material for sequencing was peripheral blood. These receptors were obtained from a man older than 75 with acute or convalescent COVID-19.

This clone came up once. The chain couples TRBV10-3 to TRBJ1-6; weak D call: TRBD1 (6 bases). Germline-derived CDR1 and CDR2 are ENHRY and SYGVKD. The CDR3 extends over 15 amino acids. V lost 1 base to trimming and J lost 7 bases, with 11 bases between them. The CDR3 nucleotides are TGTGCCATCAGTGAGTGGACAGATGAAAATTCACCCCTCCACTTT. Its protein is CAISEWTDENSPLHF.

The gene calls are TRBV19 and TRBJ1-5, with 7 bases aligning to TRBD1. Germline-derived CDR1 and CDR2 are LNHDA and SQIVND (reference sequence). This CDR3 is built from 13 residues. V trimming: 5 bases; J trimming: 4 bases; junction bases outside the gene matches: 2. Here the CDR3 reads CASSPDRNQPQHF. The CDR3, as DNA: TGTGCCAGTAGTCCGGACAGGAATCAGCCCCAGCATTTT.

The V call is TRBV7-6, the J call TRBJ1-4; 8 bases align to TRBD1. CDR1 is SGHVS and CDR2 is FNYEAQ in the germline V gene. The trim removed 1 base at V and 8 bases at J, leaving 6 bases unmatched. The CDR3 has 15 amino acids. CDR3 protein: CASSLETGEHEKLFF. CDR3 DNA sequence: TGTGCCAGCAGCTTAGAGACAGGGGAGCACGAAAAACTGTTTTTT.

The J gene is TRBJ1-4, the V gene TRBV18; D is unclear. The CDR3 covers 13 residues. The ends were cut back, 4 bases at V and 8 bases at J, with 11 bases in the middle. Germline CDR1 and CDR2: KGHSH and LQKENI. This CDR3 is CASSRPEREKLFF. For the CDR3, the DNA is TGTGCCAGCTCACGGCCAGAACGAGAAAAACTGTTTTTT.

This chain uses TRBV18 with TRBJ1-1, with 8 bases lining up with TRBD1. The J segment lost 4 bases and the V segment lost 6 bases, leaving 7 bases of the junction unmatched. Per the germline V gene, CDR1 is KGHSH and CDR2 is LQKENI. The CDR3 runs to 14 residues. CDR3 sequence (DNA): TGTGCCAGCTCCCCAAACAGGGGGACCACTGAAGCTTTCTTT. Encoded protein: CASSPNRGTTEAFF.

V usage is TRBV3-1 (or the pseudogene TRBV3-2) and J usage is TRBJ1-5, with TRBD1 identical over 7 bases. Germline loops: CDR1 LGHDT, CDR2 YNNKEL (reference sequence). V shed 0 bases, J shed 6 bases, and the junction held 5 bases outside the gene matches. The CDR3 spans 15 residues. CDR3 region: CASSQEPTGVQPQHF. CDR3 DNA sequence: TGTGCCAGCAGCCAAGAGCCAACAGGGGTTCAGCCCCAGCATTTT.

This clone occurred once. For the CDR3, the DNA is TGTGCCAGCAGCAGGGCCAACACCATATATTTT. As protein: CASSRANTIYF. The chain uses TRBV12-3 or TRBV12-4 and TRBJ1-3; tentative D call: TRBD1 (5 bases). CDR3 length equals 11 residues. V was cut by 6 bases and J by 7 bases, with 7 bases left in between.

This sequence joins TRBV18 and TRBJ1-3; D call uncertain. The CDR3 consists of 14 residues. V shed 2 bases and J shed 3 bases, with 8 bases lying between them. Germline CDR1 and CDR2: KGHSH and LQKENI. The CDR3 loop is CASSPFGVGNTIYF. The CDR3 nucleotides are TGTGCCAGCTCACCATTCGGGGTTGGAAACACCATATATTTT.

The chain is built from TRBV7-2 and TRBJ2-1, with TRBD2 matching over 13 bases. CDR1 is SGHTA and CDR2 is FQGNSA in the germline V gene. With 2 bases clipped from V and 4 bases from J, the junction kept 5 bases outside the gene matches. CDR3 length: 17 amino acids. CDR3 nucleotides: TGTGCCAGCAGCTTACGCACTAGCGGGGGGGCTTACAATGAGCAGTTCTTC. Protein sequence: CASSLRTSGGAYNEQFF.

This clone was counted a single time. In DNA form, the CDR3 reads TGTGCCAGCAGTGGAACAGGGGTCTTCTCTGGGGCCAACGTCCTGACTTTC. It specifies CASSGTGVFSGANVLTF. This chain joins TRBV6-1 and TRBJ2-6; 7 bases are a match to TRBD1. V dropped 4 bases and J dropped 0; count of bases not matched to a gene: 6. The CDR3 is 17 residues long. CDR1 is MNHNS and CDR2 is SASEGT in the germline V gene.

The chain employs TRBV19 and TRBJ2-7, with D unclear. CDR1 and CDR2 from the germline V gene are LNHDA and SQIVND (reference sequence). This CDR3 comprises 9 residues. The CDR3 DNA is TGTAGCAGGACCTACGAGCAGTACTTC. Translated, it gives CSRTYEQYF. The full variable domain, rest sourced from reference TRBV19 and TRBJ2-7, is DGGITQSPKYLFRKEGQNVTLSCEQNLNHDAMYWYRQDPGQGLRLIYYSQIVNDFQKGDIAEGYSVSREKKESFPLTVTSAQKNPTAFYLCSRTYEQYFGPGTRLTVT.

The CDR3 nucleotides are TGTGCCAGCAGCCCCGGGACTTCAGAACCCTACTATGGCTACACCTTC. It yields the protein CASSPGTSEPYYGYTF. V is TRBV3-1 (or the pseudogene TRBV3-2) and J is TRBJ1-2; weak D call: TRBD1 (5 bases). V lost 4 bases to trimming and J lost 3 bases, with 18 bases between them. CDR3 length: 16 amino acids. Germline loops: CDR1 LGHDT, CDR2 YNNKEL (reference sequence).

The V and J genes are TRBV24-1 and TRBJ2-1; 14 nucleotides match TRBD2. CDR3 length: 17 amino acids. V shed 8 bases and J 2 bases; nucleotides not matched to a gene: 7. The germline V gene has CDR1 KGHDR and CDR2 SFDVKD. The CDR3 DNA reads TGTGCCACCATGGGGACTAGCGGGGGAGAGGCCTACAATGAGCAGTTCTTC. This codes for CATMGTSGGEAYNEQFF.

The chain uses TRBV5-5 and TRBJ1-5; perhaps TRBD1 as D (6 bases). Trimming shortened V by 2 bases and J by 6 bases, and 15 bases separated the two germline ends. The germline CDR1 and CDR2 sequences are SGHKS and YYEKEE (reference sequence). The CDR3 contains 15 residues. The CDR3 is CASSLQPGAGQPQHF. For the CDR3, the DNA is TGTGCCAGCAGCTTACAACCAGGGGCTGGTCAGCCCCAGCATTTT.

The rearrangement joins TRBV11-2 to TRBJ2-3, with TRBD2 as a possible D gene (6 bases). Trimming took 2 bases from V and 4 from J, leaving 7 bases between them. Germline values: CDR1 SGHAT, CDR2 FQNNGV. This CDR3 region has 13 residues. DNA of the CDR3: TGTGCCAGCAGCTTATCGGGGGCAGATACGCAGTATTTT. Translating it yields CASSLSGADTQYF.